These 4 T cell receptor beta chains were sequenced from one sample in a study of cytomegalovirus exposure and HLA in healthy donors. The primer mix had 60 Vbeta and 13 Jbeta primers. Profiling relied on immunoSEQ multiplex PCR, and the TCRdb table lists in-frame clones only, not all of them. The table includes around 100,000 clones, 60% to 80% detected once. The sample comprised PBMCs. These receptors all come from a man between 18 and 35 years old in good health and CMV-seropositive.

The chain joins TRBV25-1 to TRBJ2-1; D not certain. The CDR3 covers 15 residues. Trimming left V 3 bases short and J 1 base short, with 10 bases between. Germline-derived CDR1 and CDR2 are MGHDK and SYGVNS. The CDR3: CASSEHSLSYNEQFF. Written as DNA, the CDR3 is TGTGCCAGCAGTGAGCATAGCCTTTCCTACAATGAGCAGTTCTTC.

V gene TRBV10-2 combines with J gene TRBJ2-7; TRBD2 aligns across 7 bases. After removal of 3 bases from V and 8 bases from J, the junction contained 10 bases not matched to a gene. Looked up from germline, CDR1 is WSHSY and CDR2 is SAAADI. CDR3 length: 14 residues. CDR3 amino acids: CASSEIRDYWKQYF. The CDR3 DNA reads as TGCGCCAGCAGTGAAATCAGGGACTATTGGAAGCAGTACTTC.

V usage is TRBV5-6 and J usage is TRBJ2-5, with 9 bases that match TRBD2. After removal of 0 bases from V and 5 bases from J, the junction contained 8 bases not matched to a gene. The CDR3 spans 16 residues. CDR1 is SGHDT, CDR2 YYEEEE, per germline. The CDR3 sequence: CASSLASGTSRETQYF. In DNA form, the CDR3 reads TGTGCCAGCAGCTTGGCTTCCGGGACTAGCAGGGAGACCCAGTACTTC.

J is TRBJ1-1 and V is TRBV19; 7 bases align to TRBD1. Germline lookup yields CDR1 LNHDA and CDR2 SQIVND (reference sequence). Unmatched junction bases numbered 4, after V lost 2 bases and J lost 4 bases. This CDR3 comprises 14 residues. As DNA, the CDR3 is TGTGCCAGTAGTATAAAGGGGGCGAGCACTGAAGCTTTCTTT. Translation gives CASSIKGASTEAFF.